The source of this T cell receptor (beta chain) is a study of blood T cell repertoires in COVID-19 (dated by TCRdb to 2019 to 2021). At the level of the whole study: The collaborator samples originated in the United States, Italy and Spain and spanned the acute and convalescent phases of COVID-19. A de-identified subject ID, COVID-19 status, age in years and sex were almost always included in the sample metadata. Samples came from the ongoing ImmuneRACE study (first 160 participants) plus 1,254 subjects from 6 global collaborators. The repertoires were released in a freely available public database meant as a resource for research on the immune response to SARS-CoV-2. The dataset comprised deeply sampled blood TCRbeta repertoires from subjects exposed to, actively infected with, or recovered from COVID-19. The prospective study material was composed of cDNA or gDNA derived from T cells, B-cell-depleted T cells, or PBMCs. Where available, HLA class I and class II types were obtained from metadata supplied by the sample provider rather than from assay-based typing. The paper's findings and limits, for the study overall: Clinical and demographic metadata were provided uncurated, with the amount varying by source and participant.

Each collaborating institution followed its own protocols to collect whole blood in K2EDTA tubes. For TCRbeta analysis, collaborators shipped samples in one of three forms: frozen whole blood, isolated PBMCs, or DNA extracted from either of those sample types. TCRbeta CDR3 regions were amplified from genomic DNA by means of the immunoSEQ Assay, a bias-controlled multiplex PCR. In the paper's pipeline: The number of nucleated cells in each sample was estimated by amplification of reference gene primers within the assay. To quantify the absolute abundance of each unique TCRbeta CDR3 rearrangement, sequence reads were collapsed and filtered. For each sample, productive Simpson clonality was calculated by taking the square root of Simpson's diversity index across productive rearrangements. Entries here come from immuneACCESS through TCRdb and include only in-frame sequences with V and J called. Some clones fail to appear in such tables; in the studies checked, an unresolved V gene covers under half of the shortfall, and the cause of the remainder is unknown. That table furnishes V, J and clone size, whereas the DNA furnished D and trimming. The sample data list approximately 190,000 clones, and approximately 81% of these were observed just once. 20% of the sample goes to the ten largest clones.

The junction carries 8 bases between V and J, which are trimmed by 6 bases and 6 bases respectively. As encoded in the germline V gene, CDR1 is MNHEY while CDR2 is SVGAGI. The CDR3 sequence holds 12 residues, the cysteine and phenylalanine included. The DNA shown is the 36-base CDR3, in frame from base 1. A remark on this clone: Its antigen is currently not known. Base qualities are missing; no much larger clone stands one base away.

Sequences were obtained from peripheral blood. This TCR was recovered from a human donor in a cohort sampled during active COVID-19. The chain couples TRBV6-5 to TRBJ2-2; TRBD2 might be the D gene, on 6 matching bases. In nucleotide form, the sequence is TGTGCCAGCAGGAGGGAGGCCGGGGAGCTGTTTTTT. It specifies CASRREAGELFF.